Sequencing of this T cell receptor beta chain was carried out in a study of long-term antiretroviral therapy in people with HIV. Study findings and constraints: Upon ART, diversity increased but remained lower than transplant donor controls. Dominating the repertoire at all time points were the clones that expanded before ART.

Per germline, CDR1 KGHSH and CDR2 LQKENI. The CDR3 loop spans 15 amino acids. The V gene lost 3 bases and the J gene lost 4 bases, with 15 bases spanning the gap. This was the immunoSEQ v3.0 assay at survey level. Using immunoSEQ multiplex PCR, the repertoire was profiled, and TCRdb retains in-frame clones only, with some absent. The sample holds over 25,000 clones, about 96% seen once. On this clone itself: Its target is not known.

Researchers secured at least one pre-ART and at least two post-ART PBMC samples from each donor. All participants with HIV were treated in the United States. This chain uses TRBV18 with TRBJ1-2, with D maybe TRBD1 (5 bases). The receptor was derived from a man aged 25-45 years with HIV. The specimen comprised unsorted PBMCs, sampled 6.5 to 6.6 years after starting antiretroviral therapy. This CDR3 is CASSPPGNSPYGYTF. The CDR3 DNA follows: TGTGCCAGCTCACCGCCAGGGAATTCCCCCTATGGCTACACCTTC.